This T cell receptor beta chain was retrieved from a study of cytomegalovirus exposure and HLA in healthy donors. General study results and limits: TCR beta V segments were, for the most part, productive about 87% or about 30% of the time in an earlier analysis. Reports credit the classifier with highly specific, highly sensitive diagnosis of cytomegalovirus status.

Of note for this clone: As yet, its antigen is unknown.

60 Vbeta and 13 Jbeta primers were used in PCR. TCRdb's copy holds only in-frame clones and misses some; the assay was immunoSEQ multiplex PCR. The table shows a few hundred thousand clones, with about 75% occurring only once. This sequence was found in a man between 18 and 29 years old in good health and CMV-seronegative. Sequencing was performed on PBMCs.

The CDR3 loop reads CASSLAWVAGVVTYEQYF. Written as DNA, the CDR3 is TGTGCCAGCAGCTTAGCTTGGGTCGCGGGAGTCGTGACCTACGAGCAGTACTTC. J is TRBJ2-7 and V is TRBV11-2; TRBD2 matches 7 bases. CDR3 size: 18 residues. V was pared by 1 base and J by 2 bases, with 14 bases of the junction left unmatched. Per germline, CDR1 SGHAT and CDR2 FQNNGV.